The clone carrying this TCR beta chain was observed a few times. Original data processing: Amplified reference gene primers provided the basis for estimating nucleated cell counts. The data were produced by immunoSEQ multiplex PCR, yet TCRdb's version contains in-frame clones alone and is incomplete. V, J and clone size are those of that table, while D and trimming were read from the DNA. The sample yields 150,000 to 200,000 clones, approximately 80% seen once. This record belongs to a study of blood T cell repertoires in COVID-19. Germline V lookup: CDR1 KGHSH, CDR2 LQKENI. This CDR3 region has 16 residues. V was cut by 2 bases and J by 4 bases, with 15 bases left in between.

The sample consisted of peripheral blood. J is TRBJ2-1 and V is TRBV18; a possible D gene is TRBD2 (5 bases). This sequence was found in a woman aged 55-75 years with acute or convalescent COVID-19. CDR3 in DNA: TGTGCCAGCTCACCAGCGCGGGCACCCTCGTACAATGAGCAGTTCTTC. Its translation is CASSPARAPSYNEQFF.